This T cell receptor beta chain derives from a study of glioma-infiltrating T cells (TCRdb year 2016). Background for the entire study: Glioma tissue, non-neoplastic brain tissue and matched peripheral blood mononuclear cells were used as sources from which TCR alpha- and beta-chain repertoires were sequenced. To gauge divergence between tissue and blood T-cell populations, every tissue-infiltrating repertoire was compared against the peripheral blood repertoire from the same patient. The paired cohort comprised three low-grade glioma patients, eight primary glioblastoma patients and three non-glioma patients contributing non-neoplastic brain tissue.

CDR1 and CDR2, looked up from the germline V gene, are MNHNS and SASEGT. Spanning cysteine to phenylalanine, the CDR3 consists of 11 amino acids. Only CDR3 DNA remains: 33 bases, in frame from the first base. V loses 5 bases, J loses 5 bases, and the germline ends lie 6 bases apart. Within its sample, this clonotype is medium-sized (0.01 to 0.1%). The clone's antigen remains unknown. The input lacks base qualities; no much larger clone sits a single base away. Here is what the overall study found, with its caveats: The group comparisons were based on small numbers of patients: three non-neoplastic, three low-grade glioma and several glioblastoma patients. VJ-independent divergence between tissue and blood was lower than expected in non-neoplastic patients but higher than expected in all gliomas, particularly low-grade gliomas. Tissue and blood shared very few CDR3 sequences, a result attributed to high CDR3 diversity and limited sampling.

TCR alpha and beta CDR3 regions were amplified with the iRepertoire nested amplicon-rescue multiplex PCR (arm-PCR) platform from RNA. The input for one-step reverse transcription and amplification was about 100-450 ng of tissue mRNA or PBMC total RNA. Following bead purification, Illumina adapters were added by a secondary multiplex PCR, and the libraries were gel-purified between 200 and 400 bp. Internal 6-nucleotide barcodes were carried by the libraries and were used for demultiplexing. Sequencing of the libraries was done on an Illumina MiSeq using 2x220 or 2x250 nucleotide paired-end reads. From the authors' description of their analysis: Paired reads were merged using FLASH 1.2.11 and aligned with BWA-MEM to the GRCh37 human genome, and TRA and TRB reads were then extracted. An IMGT-derived reference of cassette sequences and CDR3 motifs, with pseudogenes included, was used for V and J assignment. Reads were translated in three frames, and productive CDR3s were defined by a C…FGXG motif without stop codons. Clonotypes were defined as unique combinations of V-J cassette pair and CDR3 amino acid sequence. Reads were filtered by Hamming distance, with the threshold set by the sequence error rate of each sample in mapped regions. The raw public data were reprocessed by TCRdb itself: fastp quality trimming at Q25, MiXCR clonotype calling, in-frame beta chains only. Records with the same CDR3 protein are collapsed into one entry carrying the most frequent genes and DNA. The V and J calls and clone size are TCRdb's, not the authors'. The sample yields 45,000 or so distinct CDR3 sequences; under 25% were counted once. Jointly, the top ten make up more than 5.5% of the sample.

The rearrangement joined TRBV6-1 to TRBJ2-5; TRBD2 is a possible D gene, resting on 6 matching bases. Sequencing was done on a sample of glioma tissue, nonneoplastic brain tissue, or PBMCs (not recorded which). This sequence was found in a human donor with low-grade glioma or glioblastoma, undergoing nonglioma brain surgery, or in good health (not recorded which). CDR3 reads: CASSRGETQYF. The DNA is TGTGCCAGCAGTCGGGGGGAGACCCAGTACTTC.